This T cell receptor (beta chain) was profiled in a study of cytomegalovirus exposure and HLA in healthy donors. Study information: Around 200 million T cells yielded approximately 100 million unique TCR beta sequences, as an earlier analysis found.

The CDR3 contains 14 residues. The V gene lost 2 bases and the J gene lost 4 bases, with 10 bases spanning the gap. From germline, CDR1 is PRHDT and CDR2 FYEKMQ (reference sequence). PCR employed 60 Vbeta and 13 Jbeta primers. Only in-frame clones appear in the TCRdb table, and some are missing; sequencing was by immunoSEQ multiplex PCR. Counted here are approximately 150,000 clones, 80% to 85% occurring once; the ten biggest clones make up approximately 0.98%. Study-wide points: Analyzed later, association rates of TCRs varied across HLA loci, with DRB1 most and HLA-C fewest. Compared with the roughly 670-donor mean, an Asian-associated ancestry cluster reportedly had fewer N-insertions, according to a later analysis.

As to this clone: As yet, its antigen is unknown.

Sequenced sample: PBMCs. The chain combines TRBV13 with TRBJ2-3; D remains unclear. This clonotype originated in a man aged 25-45 years in good health and CMV-seronegative. The CDR3 sequence: CASSLLSGADTQYF. CDR3 nucleotide sequence: TGTGCCAGCAGCTTACTCTCTGGAGCAGATACGCAGTATTTT.